A single sample is the source of the 5 T cell receptor beta chains below, sequenced in a study of cytomegalovirus exposure and HLA in healthy donors. PCR employed 60 Vbeta and 13 Jbeta primers. The repertoire was sequenced with immunoSEQ multiplex PCR; TCRdb's copy has only in-frame clones and lacks some. The sample lists around 170,000 clones; about 80% were seen once. The sequencing sample was made of PBMCs. These receptors were obtained from a middle-aged woman in good health and CMV-seronegative.

V and J are TRBV5-6 and TRBJ1-1; possibly TRBD1 for D (5 bases). Germline V lookup: CDR1 SGHDT, CDR2 YYEEEE. V was trimmed by 4 bases and J by 6 bases, leaving 13 bases between them. This CDR3 has 13 residues. The CDR3 DNA follows: TGTGCCAGCAGCCCGGGGGTCGGTGCTGAAGCTTTCTTT. Protein: CASSPGVGAEAFF.

The chain couples TRBV5-1 to TRBJ2-1; D call uncertain. V was shortened by 4 bases and J by 0 bases, with 8 bases between the two germline ends. Germline-derived CDR1 and CDR2 are SGHRS and YFSETQ. The CDR3 extends over 14 amino acids. The CDR3 sequence is CASSVGNSYNEQFF. CDR3 coding DNA: TGCGCCAGCAGCGTGGGTAACTCCTACAATGAGCAGTTCTTC.

V and J are TRBV10-1 and TRBJ2-1; tentative D call: TRBD1 (5 bases). This CDR3 is built from 14 residues. In germline, CDR1 is WNHNN, CDR2 SYGVQD (reference sequence). V lost 5 bases to trimming and J lost 9 bases, with 17 bases between them. DNA of the CDR3: TGCGCCAGCAGTTCCCGGACACAAGGCTTTGAGCAGTTCTTC. Translation gives CASSSRTQGFEQFF.

This chain uses TRBV5-1 with TRBJ1-4; D may be TRBD1 (5 bases). V dropped 4 bases and J dropped 8 bases, with 12 bases sitting between them. The CDR3 runs to 13 residues. Germline V gives CDR1 SGHRS, CDR2 YFSETQ. The CDR3 region is CASSGYGGEKLFF. CDR3 in DNA: TGCGCCAGCAGCGGTTATGGGGGGGAAAAACTGTTTTTT.

The gene calls are TRBV28 and TRBJ1-2, with 8 bases that match TRBD1. Trimming took 5 bases from V and 4 from J; bases not matched to a gene: 21. CDR1 is MDHEN, CDR2 SYDVKM, per germline. This CDR3 has 19 residues. The CDR3 protein is CASSPTYRGAPGNAYGYTF. CDR3 coding DNA: TGTGCCAGCAGTCCTACCTACAGGGGGGCGCCAGGAAACGCCTATGGCTACACCTTC.